This T cell receptor (beta chain) stems from a study of T cells in Graves' hyperthyroidism and ophthalmopathy. RNA transcripts served as the template for amplifying TCR beta CDR3 regions. A first-round RT-PCR of the TCR CDR3 used the HTBI primer set. TCRdb redid the calling of the multiplex PCR reads with MiXCR, one entry per CDR3 protein. Found here are around 530,000 distinct CDR3 sequences, 17% of them singletons; the top ten hold roughly a sixth. This clonotype was picked up a small number of times. Germline CDR1 and CDR2: KGHDR and SFDVKD. V shed 6 bases and J shed 1 base, with 9 bases lying between them. The length of the CDR3 is 14 residues.

The receptor comes from a young woman with Graves' ophthalmopathy. The V call is TRBV24-1, the J call TRBJ2-1, with D unclear. Sequencing input: blood. CDR3 amino acids: CATSFSGSYNEQFF. The CDR3 nucleotides read TGTGCCACCAGTTTCAGTGGGTCCTACAATGAGCAGTTCTTC.